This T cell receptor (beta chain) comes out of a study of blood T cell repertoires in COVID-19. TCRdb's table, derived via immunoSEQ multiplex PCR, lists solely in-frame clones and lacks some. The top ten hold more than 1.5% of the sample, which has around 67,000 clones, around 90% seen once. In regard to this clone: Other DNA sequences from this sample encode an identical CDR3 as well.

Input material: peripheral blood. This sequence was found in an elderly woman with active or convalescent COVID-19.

CDR3 sequence reads: CASSPGQGSYEQYF. The CDR3 DNA reads TGTGCCAGCAGTCCGGGACAGGGATCGTACGAGCAGTACTTC. The rearrangement joins TRBV6-5 to TRBJ2-7; 9 bases are a match to TRBD1. The ends lost 5 bases at V and 4 bases at J; junction bases unmatched: 6. Germline V gene data show CDR1 as MNHEY and CDR2 as SVGAGI. There are 14 residues in the CDR3.